This T cell receptor beta chain appears in the sequencing data of a study of blood T cell repertoires in COVID-19. Study as a whole: The analysed material was cDNA or gDNA that came from T cells, B-cell-depleted T cells, or PBMCs.

The repertoire was sequenced with immunoSEQ multiplex PCR; TCRdb's copy has only in-frame clones and lacks some. Of some 90,000 clones in the sample, 80% to 90% were seen once. The ends were cut back, 1 base at V and 14 bases at J, with 12 bases in the middle. Looked up from germline, CDR1 is SGHTA and CDR2 is FQGNSA. This CDR3 has 13 residues. The chain joins TRBV7-2 to TRBJ1-6; D is unclear. Sequenced sample: peripheral blood. The receptor comes from a man aged 45-65 years with acute or convalescent COVID-19. The DNA for the CDR3 is TGTGCCAGCAGCTTAGATGCGAGATCATCCCTCCACTTT. Translated, it gives CASSLDARSSLHF. The whole variable domain, remainder taken from reference TRBV7-2 and TRBJ1-6, is GAGVSQSPSNKVTEKGKDVELRCDPISGHTALYWYRQSLGQGLEFLIYFQGNSAPDKSGLPSDRFSAERTGGSVSTLTIQRTQQEDSAVYLCASSLDARSSLHFGNGTRLTVT.